This TCR beta chain was obtained from a study of T-cell reconstitution after alpha-beta-depleted transplantation in children. This clonotype appeared many times. For TCRbeta, the library was prepared with unique molecular identifiers. TCRdb redid the calling of the PCR reads with MiXCR, one entry per CDR3 protein. The sample lists approximately 91,000 distinct CDR3 sequences, roughly 8% seen once, with just under 7% in the top ten. Unmatched junction bases numbered 9, after V lost 3 bases and J lost 2 bases. The CDR3 is 17 residues long. Germline CDR1 SGDLS, CDR2 YYNGEE. The origin of this receptor is a human donor who donated a stem cell graft to a child with congenital amegakaryocytic thrombocytopenia. The chain uses TRBV9 and TRBJ2-1, with TRBD1 matching over 9 bases. The sample consisted of PBMCs from the stem cell graft donor, taken from the stem cell graft. The CDR3 DNA sequence: TGTGCCAGCAGCGCAAACCCGGGACAGGGAACCTACAATGAGCAGTTCTTC. Protein product: CASSANPGQGTYNEQFF.